The 29 T cell receptor beta chains below were found in one sample sequenced in a study of metastatic and nonmetastatic thyroid tumors (dated by TCRdb to the early 2020s). Receptor amplification or capture employed PCR. Sequenced on an Illumina HiSeq 4000. The public reads were reanalyzed by TCRdb: fastp trimming at Q25, MiXCR alignment, in-frame beta chains only. The sample has about 38,000 clones on record, around 28% of them singletons. The top ten hold about a tenth of the sample. No patient had received any treatment before thyroid surgery. Input material: blood. These receptors came from a male donor with papillary thyroid cancer or a benign thyroid nodule (not recorded which). Some clones in this sample may be carry-over from other donors' samples.

This chain joins TRBV20-1 and TRBJ2-7; D could derive from TRBD1 or TRBD2 (5 bases each). Germline CDR1 and CDR2: DFQATT and SNEGSKA (reference sequence). Trimming removed 5 bases from V and 2 bases from J, with 22 bases in between. The CDR3 extends over 16 amino acids. The CDR3 nucleotides read TGCAGTGCTTGGGGGAATGGGGCGAGGGAAACCTACGAGCAGTACTTC. Amino acid sequence: CSAWGNGARETYEQYF.

This clone appeared many times. The rearrangement joins TRBV7-9 to TRBJ2-1, with D maybe TRBD1 (5 bases). The CDR3 length is 17 residues. Germline CDR1 and CDR2: SEHNR and FQNEAQ (reference sequence). V lost 1 base and J lost 0, with 13 bases in between. CDR3 region: CASSLVPGRSSYNEQFF. Written as DNA, the CDR3 is TGTGCCAGCAGCTTAGTGCCAGGGCGAAGCTCCTACAATGAGCAGTTCTTC.

This clone occurred many times. The chain links TRBV27 to TRBJ1-5, with TRBD1 as a possible D gene (6 bases). The length of the CDR3 is 15 residues. CDR1 is MNHEY and CDR2 is SMNVEV in the germline V gene (reference sequence). V gave up 5 bases and J gave up 4 bases, with 15 bases separating them. The CDR3 here is CASSPRGHRNQPQHF. Written as DNA, the CDR3 is TGTGCCAGCAGTCCCAGGGGACATCGAAATCAGCCCCAGCATTTT.

The chain joins TRBV4-2 to TRBJ2-7; D might be TRBD2 (6 bases). The germline gives CDR1 LGHNA, CDR2 YNFKEQ. CDR3 length: 14 residues. V dropped 1 base and J dropped 5 bases, with 12 bases sitting between them. The CDR3 loop is CASSQADRGNEQYF. For the CDR3, the DNA is TGTGCCAGCAGCCAAGCGGATCGGGGGAACGAGCAGTACTTC.

Only a few counts were recorded for this clone. This chain uses TRBV6-1 with TRBJ1-2; D call uncertain. Deletions cut 6 bases from V and 3 bases from J, with 8 bases between. This CDR3 is built from 12 residues. In germline, CDR1 is MNHNS, CDR2 SASEGT. The CDR3 DNA follows: TGTGCCAGCAGAGGATGGGACTATGGCTACACCTTC. Protein sequence: CASRGWDYGYTF.

The chain links TRBV7-9 to TRBJ1-2; D may be TRBD1 (5 bases). The V gene lost 2 bases and the J gene lost 6 bases, with 10 bases spanning the gap. The CDR3 is made up of 13 amino acids. Germline-derived CDR1 and CDR2 are SEHNR and FQNEAQ (reference sequence). CDR3 region: CASSLLGGNGYTF. CDR3 sequence (DNA): TGTGCCAGCAGCTTATTGGGGGGGAATGGCTACACCTTC.

The chain links TRBV6-1 to TRBJ2-5; tentative D call: TRBD2 (6 bases). The CDR3 spans 14 residues. The germline gives CDR1 MNHNS, CDR2 SASEGT. Trimming cost V 7 bases and J 7 bases, with 19 bases left between them. DNA of the CDR3: TGTGCCAGCACGAGGCTAGCTCAGGGAGGGACCCAGTACTTC. This encodes CASTRLAQGGTQYF.

The chain couples TRBV4-2 to TRBJ2-5; D may match TRBD1 or TRBD2 (5 bases each). The V gene lost 4 bases and the J gene lost 5 bases, with 11 bases spanning the gap. Germline-derived CDR1 and CDR2 are LGHNA and YNFKEQ. The CDR3 is made up of 13 amino acids. The CDR3 loop reads CASSPGPGETQYF. The CDR3 nucleotides are TGTGCCAGCAGCCCGGGACCGGGGGAGACCCAGTACTTC.

This clone occurred many times. The J gene is TRBJ2-1, the V gene TRBV25-1, with TRBD1 identical over 7 bases. Germline trimming cut 7 bases from V and 8 bases from J; bases unmatched to any gene: 8. The CDR3 consists of 13 residues. Germline CDR1 is MGHDK and CDR2 is SYGVNS. This CDR3 is CASTRQGSYEQFF. CDR3 in DNA: TGTGCCAGCACCCGACAGGGTAGCTATGAGCAGTTCTTC.

By share, this clone ranks as medium-sized (0.01 to 0.1%). This chain connects TRBV4-1 to TRBJ2-7, with 9 bases lining up with TRBD2. The CDR3 is 16 amino acids. J gave up 0 bases and V 1 base, and 4 bases lay outside the gene matches. Germline V CDR1 and CDR2: MGHRA, YSYEKL. CDR3 amino acids: CASSQGRTSDSYEQYF. CDR3 coding DNA: TGCGCCAGCAGCCAAGGGCGGACTAGCGACTCCTACGAGCAGTACTTC.

This clone was observed a few times. The J gene is TRBJ1-1, the V gene TRBV2; 10 bases are shared with TRBD1. The CDR3 has 15 residues. J was trimmed by 4 bases and V by 6 bases; bases with no gene match: 8. Germline CDR1 is SNHLY and CDR2 is FYNNEI. The CDR3: CASSPRGQGGTEAFF. DNA for the CDR3: TGTGCCAGCAGCCCCCGAGGACAGGGGGGCACTGAAGCTTTCTTT.

This clone appeared a few times. This chain joins TRBV6-1 and TRBJ2-5, with TRBD2 identical over 10 bases. Germline V gene data show CDR1 as MNHNS and CDR2 as SASEGT. The CDR3 totals 14 residues. V shed 5 bases, J shed 5 bases, and the junction held 5 bases outside the gene matches. CDR3 region: CASSTSGMVETQYF. The CDR3 coding sequence is TGTGCCAGCAGTACTAGCGGGATGGTGGAGACCCAGTACTTC.

This clone was detected only a few times. The chain links TRBV11-3 to TRBJ2-7; TRBD2 aligns across 11 bases. This CDR3 contains 14 residues. V gave up 5 bases and J gave up 12 bases; unmatched junction bases: 12. Germline values: CDR1 SGHNT, CDR2 YENEEA. CDR3 sequence: CASSAPGLAEDLYF. DNA of the CDR3: TGTGCCAGCAGCGCTCCGGGACTAGCGGAGGACTTGTACTTC.

This clone occurred many times. The rearrangement uses TRBV15 and TRBJ2-7; D unclear. Trimming pared 0 bases from V and 6 bases from J, leaving 6 bases between. CDR1 and CDR2 (germline): LNHNV, YYDKDF (reference sequence). The CDR3 contains 12 residues. The CDR3 reads CATSRDETEQYF. As DNA, the CDR3 is TGTGCCACCAGCAGAGATGAGACCGAGCAGTACTTC. Combining the CDR3 with reference TRBV15 and TRBJ2-7 gives the whole variable domain DAMVIQNPRYQVTQFGKPVTLSCSQTLNHNVMYWYQQKSSQAPKLLFHYYDKDFNNEADTPDNFQSRRPNTSFCFLDIRSPGLGDTAMYLCATSRDETEQYFGPGTRLTVT.

This clone was found a few times. The chain couples TRBV12-3 or TRBV12-4 to TRBJ2-3, with D possibly TRBD2 on 5 matching bases. V was shortened by 6 bases and J by 2 bases, with 18 bases between the two germline ends. This CDR3 comprises 16 residues. CDR3 nucleotide sequence: TGTGCCAGCAGCGAGGGCAGAGCAACATACACAGATACGCAGTATTTT. Amino acid sequence: CASSEGRATYTDTQYF.

Only a few counts were recorded for this clone. The chain combines TRBV6-1 with TRBJ1-2; the D gene is possibly TRBD1 (6 bases). This CDR3 has 13 amino acids. Germline CDR1 reads MNHNS; CDR2 reads SASEGT. V lost 6 bases and J lost 1, with 9 bases in between. CDR3 region: CASRQGFNYGYTF. In DNA form, the CDR3 reads TGTGCCAGCAGACAGGGATTTAACTATGGCTACACCTTC.

The CDR3 coding sequence is TGTGCCAGCAGCTTAGGACAGCATAATTCACCCCTCCACTTT. It yields the protein CASSLGQHNSPLHF. The gene calls are TRBV7-6 and TRBJ1-6; D may be TRBD1 (5 bases). Trimming cost V 1 base and J 5 bases, with 6 bases left between them. Germline V gene sequence: CDR1 SGHVS, CDR2 FNYEAQ. This CDR3 comprises 14 residues.

The chain uses TRBV20-1 and TRBJ1-6; D is undetermined. Trimming removed 1 base from V and 3 bases from J, with 7 bases in between. This CDR3 is 14 amino acids long. Germline CDR1 and CDR2: DFQATT and SNEGSKA (reference sequence). The CDR3 reads CSARVYDYNSPLHF. The CDR3 DNA is TGCAGTGCTAGAGTCTACGACTATAATTCACCCCTCCACTTT.

The rearrangement uses TRBV4-3 and TRBJ1-2; D may be TRBD1 (5 bases). From germline, CDR1 is LGHNA and CDR2 YSLEER. Trimming cost V 0 bases and J 5 bases, with 16 bases left between them. The CDR3 is made up of 16 amino acids. The CDR3 loop is CASSQDPAGIMYGYTF. Here the CDR3 DNA reads TGCGCCAGCAGCCAAGATCCGGCAGGGATCATGTATGGCTACACCTTC.

This clone was found many times. The chain is built from TRBV10-3 and TRBJ1-1; D is unresolved. The CDR3 is 11 residues long. From germline, CDR1 is ENHRY and CDR2 SYGVKD. V was shortened by 8 bases and J by 4 bases, with 8 bases between the two germline ends. The CDR3, as DNA: TGTGCCATCCTTGAGGGCACTGAAGCTTTCTTT. Protein product: CAILEGTEAFF.

Ten or more counts support this clone. V and J are TRBV9 and TRBJ2-1, with D maybe TRBD1 (6 bases). The CDR3 extends over 12 amino acids. Trimming took 5 bases from V and 4 from J, leaving 7 bases between them. Germline CDR1 SGDLS, CDR2 YYNGEE. CDR3 sequence reads: CASSTGYNEQFF. The CDR3 nucleotides are TGTGCCAGCAGTACAGGGTACAATGAGCAGTTCTTC. Based on the CDR3 plus reference TRBV9 and TRBJ2-1, the full variable domain is DSGVTQTPKHLITATGQRVTLRCSPRSGDLSVYWYQQSLDQGLQFLIQYYNGEERAKGNILERFSAQQFPDLHSELNLSSLELGDSALYFCASSTGYNEQFFGPGTRLTVL.

The chain uses TRBV7-2 and TRBJ2-1; 10 nucleotides align to TRBD1. The junction had 2 bases not matched to a gene; V was cut back by 5 bases and J by 7 bases. Per the germline V gene, CDR1 is SGHTA and CDR2 is FQGNSA. This CDR3 has 13 amino acids. The CDR3 coding sequence is TGTGCCAGCAGCCGGACAGGGGGGAATGAGCAGTTCTTC. It codes for CASSRTGGNEQFF.

The gene calls are TRBV20-1 and TRBJ2-1, with TRBD2 matching 7 bases. This CDR3 has 15 amino acids. Trimming at V came to 1 base and at J to 4 bases, leaving 7 bases not matched to a gene. Germline lookup yields CDR1 DFQATT and CDR2 SNEGSKA (reference sequence). CDR3 sequence (DNA): TGCAGTGCTAGAGGGGCTAGCGGTCCTTACAATGAGCAGTTCTTC. Its translation: CSARGASGPYNEQFF.

The rearrangement links TRBV14 to TRBJ2-5; 7 bases map to TRBD1. V was clipped by 4 bases and J by 1 base; unmatched bases: 6. The CDR3 contains 15 residues. CDR1 is SGHDN and CDR2 is FVKESK in the germline V gene. CDR3 protein: CASSPPGQFQETQYF. The CDR3 DNA reads as TGTGCCAGCAGCCCCCCGGGACAGTTCCAAGAGACCCAGTACTTC.

Only one count was recorded for this clone. The V gene is TRBV7-9, the J gene TRBJ2-7, with D possibly matching TRBD2 (5 bases). Germline V gene data show CDR1 as SEHNR and CDR2 as FQNEAQ (reference sequence). CDR3 size: 14 residues. V lost 5 bases and J 6 bases, leaving 17 bases between the germline ends. The DNA for the CDR3 is TGTGCCAGCAGCAAACTAGTGGGAGTCGGCGAGCAGTACTTC. Translating it yields CASSKLVGVGEQYF.

This CDR3 is CASRVLAGVHNEQFF. CDR3 nucleotide sequence: TGTGCCAGCAGGGTTCTAGCGGGAGTACACAATGAGCAGTTCTTC. V and J are TRBV6-1 and TRBJ2-1; 10 nucleotides align to TRBD2. The CDR3 runs to 15 residues. Germline assignment: CDR1 MNHNS and CDR2 SASEGT. With V trimmed by 6 bases and J by 5 bases, 7 bases remained unmatched.

The chain recombines TRBV20-1 with TRBJ1-1, with a possible D match to TRBD1 (6 bases). Germline V CDR1 and CDR2: DFQATT, SNEGSKA (reference sequence). V was cut by 2 bases and J by 4 bases, with 14 bases left in between. The CDR3 totals 14 residues. The CDR3 DNA is TGCAGTGCTAGATATCCGGGGGCTGCCACTGAAGCTTTCTTT. Its translation is CSARYPGAATEAFF.

The sample holds many counts of this clone. A much bigger clone sits one base away, suggesting this may be a read error. The same CDR3 also results from other DNA sequences found in this sample. The V and J genes are TRBV28 and TRBJ2-1; tentatively, D is TRBD2 (5 bases). The germline gives CDR1 MDHEN, CDR2 SYDVKM. The CDR3 is 14 amino acids. The CDR3 DNA follows: TGTGCCAGCAGTTTAGAGGGAGCCTACAACGAGCAGTTCTTC. Residues: CASSLEGAYNEQFF.

The gene calls are TRBV6-1 and TRBJ2-7, with TRBD1 matching 11 bases. The germline gives CDR1 MNHNS, CDR2 SASEGT. The CDR3 length is 16 residues. The junction had 5 bases not matched to a gene; V was cut back by 2 bases and J by 2 bases. This CDR3 is CASSEYGTGGTYEQYF. Written as DNA, the CDR3 is TGTGCCAGCAGTGAATACGGGACAGGGGGTACCTACGAGCAGTACTTC.